This entry describes one T cell receptor (beta chain). Antigen specificity is unknown. The sample is drawn from a study of CD8 T cells in Susac syndrome. Overall study results and limits: The study conceded that relatively few individuals underwent its TCR sequencing and HLA analysis.

The T cells that were sequenced for TCR beta were CD8+ and CD4+ cells from blood. The CDR3 runs 16 residues. The germline CDR1 and CDR2 sequences are PRHDT and FYEKMQ (reference sequence). Deletions cut 2 bases from V and 3 bases from J, with 16 bases between. RNA amounts of about 0.45 to 1 ug underwent reverse transcription with random hexamers. An immunoSEQ multiplex PCR amplified TCR beta CDR3 over 54 Vbeta and 13 Jbeta. TCRdb redid the calling of the immunoSEQ multiplex PCR reads with MiXCR, one entry per CDR3 protein. This sample has tens of thousands of distinct CDR3 sequences; about 94% occur once, and the top ten carry about 0.3%.

V usage is TRBV13 and J usage is TRBJ1-1; tentative D call: TRBD1 (5 bases). This clonotype originated in a human donor in good health. Sequenced input: CD8+ T cells from PBMCs. The CDR3 reads CASSLRPAGLDTEAFF. The CDR3 DNA follows: TGTGCCAGCAGCTTAAGGCCGGCAGGGTTGGACACTGAAGCTTTCTTT.